The 28 T cell receptor beta chains in this list originate from one sample, sequenced in a study of blood T cell repertoires in COVID-19. Here immunoSEQ multiplex PCR was the method, and the copy in TCRdb shows in-frame clones only, minus some. The sample gives approximately 70,000 clones, 87% of which show up once; roughly 6% is in the top ten. Input material: peripheral blood. The receptors were sampled from a woman in her fifties or sixties with acute or convalescent COVID-19.

V is TRBV12-3 or TRBV12-4 and J is TRBJ1-2; maybe TRBD1 (5 bases). The CDR3 covers 13 residues. V was pared by 5 bases and J by 6 bases, with 13 bases between. CDR3 sequence (DNA): TGTGCCAGCAGTATCCAGGGATTCGATGGCTACACCTTC. This sequence encodes CASSIQGFDGYTF.

The V gene is TRBV30, the J gene TRBJ2-5, with 9 bases aligning to TRBD1. Per the germline V gene, CDR1 is GTSNPN and CDR2 is SVGIG (reference sequence). This CDR3 is 16 amino acids long. V dropped 4 bases and J dropped 5; count of bases not matched to a gene: 14. The CDR3 DNA reads as TGTGCCTGGAAGGACTACGGACAGGGGACGTGGGAGACCCAGTACTTC. It translates to CAWKDYGQGTWETQYF. Based on the CDR3 plus reference TRBV30 and TRBJ2-5, the full variable domain is SQTIHQWPATLVQPVGSPLSLECTVEGTSNPNLYWYRQAAGRGLQLLFYSVGIGQISSEVPQNLSASRPQDRQFILSSKKLLLSDSGFYLCAWKDYGQGTWETQYFGPGTRLLVL.

V and J are TRBV6-5 and TRBJ1-2; 8 bases align to TRBD1. Germline V gene sequence: CDR1 MNHEY, CDR2 SVGAGI. V was clipped by 8 bases and J by 6 bases; unmatched bases: 5. The CDR3 is 12 residues long. The CDR3 region has the DNA TGTGCCAGCCGGGACAGGCCTCATGGCTACACCTTC. It encodes CASRDRPHGYTF.

This rearrangement joins TRBV7-6 to TRBJ1-2; 9 positions match TRBD1. The CDR3 contains 14 residues. Germline-derived CDR1 and CDR2 are SGHVS and FNYEAQ. V gave up 5 bases and J gave up 8 bases; unmatched junction bases: 9. The CDR3, as DNA: TGTGCCAGCAGCCCTGTAGGGACAGGGAGCGGCTACACCTTC. Translated: CASSPVGTGSGYTF.

This rearrangement joins TRBV5-1 to TRBJ1-5, with D possibly being TRBD1 (6 bases). This CDR3 has 13 amino acids. V was shortened by 2 bases and J by 6 bases, with 9 bases between the two germline ends. CDR1 is SGHRS and CDR2 is YFSETQ in the germline V gene. The DNA for the CDR3 is TGCGCCAGCAGCTTCCAGGGGAGTCAGCCCCAGCATTTT. It encodes CASSFQGSQPQHF.

The chain carries TRBV19 and TRBJ2-3; weak D call: TRBD2 (6 bases). V gave up 0 bases and J gave up 0 bases, with 16 bases separating them. Germline V gives CDR1 LNHDA, CDR2 SQIVND (reference sequence). The CDR3 has 18 amino acids. The CDR3 region has the DNA TGTGCCAGTAGTATAGATCGGGGACTCGTACCCAGCACAGATACGCAGTATTTT. It specifies CASSIDRGLVPSTDTQYF.

V gene TRBV6-5 combines with J gene TRBJ1-2; D is uncertain. This CDR3 comprises 12 residues. Per the germline V gene, CDR1 is MNHEY and CDR2 is SVGAGI. V was cut by 7 bases and J by 7 bases, with 13 bases left in between. This CDR3 reads CASTRQVGGYTF. The CDR3 region has the DNA TGTGCCAGCACTCGGCAGGTAGGTGGCTACACCTTC.

The chain joins TRBV6-5 to TRBJ1-5; D is perhaps TRBD1 (5 bases). Germline CDR1 is MNHEY and CDR2 is SVGAGI. The V gene lost 4 bases and the J gene lost 2 bases, with 9 bases spanning the gap. The CDR3 runs to 14 residues. The CDR3: CASSSGFGNQPQHF. In DNA, the CDR3 is TGTGCCAGCAGTTCAGGGTTTGGCAATCAGCCCCAGCATTTT.

The chain is built from TRBV19 and TRBJ2-3; possibly TRBD2 for D (5 bases). This CDR3 has 11 amino acids. The germline CDR1 and CDR2 sequences are LNHDA and SQIVND (reference sequence). V dropped 3 bases and J dropped 9 bases, with 7 bases sitting between them. For the CDR3, the DNA is TGTGCCAGTAGTATCACGGGGACGCAGTATTTT. Translating gives CASSITGTQYF.

This clone was picked up one time. The J gene is TRBJ2-5, the V gene TRBV27; the match to TRBD2 covers 7 bases. Germline V CDR1 and CDR2: MNHEY, SMNVEV (reference sequence). Unmatched junction bases numbered 8, after V lost 5 bases and J lost 5 bases. This CDR3 is 14 amino acids long. In nucleotides, the CDR3 is TGTGCCAGCAGTCCAAGGACTAGAAGGGAGACCCAGTACTTC. This encodes CASSPRTRRETQYF.

The chain combines TRBV27 with TRBJ2-7, with D maybe TRBD1 (6 bases). From germline, CDR1 is MNHEY and CDR2 SMNVEV (reference sequence). There are 14 residues in the CDR3. The V end was cut by 2 bases, the J end by 0 bases, with 8 bases between. CDR3 coding DNA: TGTGCCAGCAGTTTAACAGGGTACTCCTACGAGCAGTACTTC. Translation: CASSLTGYSYEQYF.

This clone was recorded only once. This sequence joins TRBV9 and TRBJ2-1; 8 positions agree with TRBD2. The CDR3 is 15 amino acids. Germline V gene lookup returns CDR1 SGDLS and CDR2 YYNGEE. V lost 4 bases to trimming and J lost 7 bases; unmatched junction nucleotides: 10. CDR3 sequence: CASSTPGGGNNEQFF. CDR3 coding DNA: TGTGCCAGCAGCACCCCTGGCGGGGGGAATAATGAGCAGTTCTTC.

The V gene is TRBV5-1, the J gene TRBJ2-1; 8 bases agree with TRBD2. Looked up from germline, CDR1 is SGHRS and CDR2 is YFSETQ. V trimming: 6 bases; J trimming: 3 bases; junction bases outside the gene matches: 11. The CDR3 extends over 16 amino acids. The CDR3 sequence: CASKLLSGGNYNEQFF. The CDR3 coding sequence is TGCGCCAGCAAACTCCTGAGCGGGGGTAACTACAATGAGCAGTTCTTC.

This chain connects TRBV18 to TRBJ2-2; the D is unclear. The V end was cut by 3 bases, the J end by 1 base, with 3 bases between. Germline V CDR1 and CDR2: KGHSH, LQKENI. This CDR3 region has 13 residues. CDR3 sequence reads: CASSPKNTGELFF. The CDR3 DNA is TGTGCCAGCTCACCTAAGAACACCGGGGAGCTGTTTTTT.

The genes are TRBV19 and TRBJ1-5, with D maybe TRBD1 (6 bases). There are 15 residues in the CDR3. V dropped 5 bases and J dropped 6 bases, with 17 bases sitting between them. The V gene's germline CDR1 is LNHDA and CDR2 SQIVND (reference sequence). The CDR3 DNA follows: TGTGCCAGTAGTGACAATGCCCGAGGGGGTCAGCCCCAGCATTTT. It specifies CASSDNARGGQPQHF. The whole variable domain, remainder taken from reference TRBV19 and TRBJ1-5, is DGGITQSPKYLFRKEGQNVTLSCEQNLNHDAMYWYRQDPGQGLRLIYYSQIVNDFQKGDIAEGYSVSREKKESFPLTVTSAQKNPTAFYLCASSDNARGGQPQHFGDGTRLSIL.

CDR3 residues: CSLIGHGGGLAKNIQYF. DNA for the CDR3: TGCAGCTTGATAGGACACGGGGGAGGGTTAGCCAAAAACATTCAGTACTTC. This chain joins TRBV29-1 and TRBJ2-4, with 7 bases lining up with TRBD2. The CDR3 runs 17 residues. Trimming took 8 bases from V and 0 from J; bases not matched to a gene: 16. Per the germline V gene, CDR1 is SQVTM and CDR2 is ANQGSEA. Combining the CDR3 with reference TRBV29-1 and TRBJ2-4 gives the whole variable domain SAVISQKPSRDICQRGTSLTIQCQVDSQVTMMFWYRQQPGQSLTLIATANQGSEATYESGFVIDKFPISRPNLTFSTLTVSNMSPEDSSIYLCSLIGHGGGLAKNIQYFGAGTRLSVL.

The chain is built from TRBV6-5 and TRBJ2-1; 11 bases agree with TRBD2. The length of the CDR3 is 15 residues. From germline, CDR1 is MNHEY and CDR2 SVGAGI. The V segment lost 5 bases and the J segment 6 bases; nucleotides outside the gene matches: 6. CDR3 DNA sequence: TGTGCCAGCAGTCCCGGGACTAGCGGTAGCAATGAGCAGTTCTTC. This gives the protein CASSPGTSGSNEQFF.

The gene calls are TRBV25-1 and TRBJ2-6, with 7 bases matching TRBD1. Trimming removed 3 bases from V and 9 bases from J; junction bases left unmatched: 5. The germline gives CDR1 MGHDK, CDR2 SYGVNS. The CDR3 totals 14 residues. CDR3 coding DNA: TGTGCCAGCAGTGACCGGGACAGCCGCAACGTCCTGACTTTC. Amino acid sequence: CASSDRDSRNVLTF.

This clone was counted only a few times. V usage is TRBV6-5 and J usage is TRBJ1-1; D not resolved. Trimming took off 2 bases at V and 1 base at J, with 8 bases between the two ends. Germline CDR1 and CDR2: MNHEY and SVGAGI. The CDR3 has 14 residues. CDR3 nucleotides: TGTGCCAGCAGTTACGGGAGGGAGAACACTGAAGCTTTCTTT. This translates into CASSYGRENTEAFF.

This chain links TRBV11-2 with TRBJ2-5, with TRBD2 identical over 8 bases. J was trimmed by 5 bases and V by 3 bases; bases with no gene match: 11. This CDR3 is built from 16 residues. In germline, CDR1 is SGHAT, CDR2 FQNNGV. In DNA form, the CDR3 reads TGTGCCAGCAGCTTCCGGCCGGGGGGGCCCTGGGAGACCCAGTACTTC. This encodes CASSFRPGGPWETQYF.

J is TRBJ1-2 and V is TRBV6-5; tentative D call: TRBD1 (5 bases). Germline V gives CDR1 MNHEY, CDR2 SVGAGI. V lost 0 bases and J 1 base, leaving 9 bases between the germline ends. The CDR3 consists of 15 residues. The CDR3 DNA reads TGTGCCAGCAGTTACTCGGGCAGGGTTAACTATGGCTACACCTTC. This sequence encodes CASSYSGRVNYGYTF.

V and J are TRBV6-5 and TRBJ1-1, with 9 bases lining up with TRBD1. The CDR3 is made up of 13 amino acids. J lost 8 bases, V lost 8 bases, and 9 bases had no gene match. Germline CDR1 and CDR2: MNHEY and SVGAGI. The CDR3 sequence: CASAKDRGNEAFF. The CDR3 DNA sequence: TGTGCCAGCGCCAAGGACAGGGGAAACGAAGCTTTCTTT.

This chain joins TRBV7-3 and TRBJ2-3; D not certain. The CDR3 extends over 13 amino acids. With 1 base removed from V and 4 bases from J, the gap between germline ends came to 6 bases. Germline-derived CDR1 and CDR2 are SGHTA and FQGTGA. Written as DNA, the CDR3 is TGTGCCAGCAGCTTAAACTTCCCAGATACGCAGTATTTT. As protein: CASSLNFPDTQYF.

The sample holds many counts of this clone. The chain employs TRBV5-8 and TRBJ2-1; TRBD2 is a possible D gene (6 bases). Germline V lookup: CDR1 SGHTS, CDR2 YDEGEE. The CDR3 is 14 amino acids. Between the trimmed V and J ends, which lost 2 bases and 0 bases, there was a span of 6 bases. The CDR3 bases are TGTGCCAGCAGCTTCGGGAGCTCCTACAATGAGCAGTTCTTC. The encoded protein is CASSFGSSYNEQFF.

The rearrangement joins TRBV9 to TRBJ1-1; 8 bases line up with TRBD1. Per germline, CDR1 SGDLS and CDR2 YYNGEE. The CDR3 sequence is 14 residues long. V lost 3 bases and J lost 4; bases outside the gene matches: 5. The CDR3 DNA is TGTGCCAGCAGCGCTGGACAGGGAACCACTGAAGCTTTCTTT. Translating it yields CASSAGQGTTEAFF. Looking up the rest from reference TRBV9 and TRBJ1-1 gives the full variable domain: DSGVTQTPKHLITATGQRVTLRCSPRSGDLSVYWYQQSLDQGLQFLIQYYNGEERAKGNILERFSAQQFPDLHSELNLSSLELGDSALYFCASSAGQGTTEAFFGQGTRLTVV.

CDR3 DNA: TGCGCCAGCAGCCGAGGGGACAGGGACAATGAAAAACTGTTTTTT. Its protein product is CASSRGDRDNEKLFF. The rearrangement joins TRBV4-1 to TRBJ1-4, with 9 nucleotides matching TRBD1. Germline V CDR1 and CDR2: MGHRA, YSYEKL. Trimming took 4 bases from V and 5 from J; bases not matched to a gene: 5. The CDR3 has 15 amino acids.

The chain links TRBV30 to TRBJ1-2; tentative D call: TRBD1 (6 bases). This CDR3 spans 12 amino acids. The V end was cut by 0 bases, the J end by 7 bases, with 9 bases between. Germline V gene sequence: CDR1 GTSNPN, CDR2 SVGIG (reference sequence). The CDR3 here is CAWSVGGSGYTF. CDR3 coding DNA: TGTGCCTGGAGTGTAGGGGGTTCTGGCTACACCTTC. Looking up the rest from reference TRBV30 and TRBJ1-2 gives the full variable domain: SQTIHQWPATLVQPVGSPLSLECTVEGTSNPNLYWYRQAAGRGLQLLFYSVGIGQISSEVPQNLSASRPQDRQFILSSKKLLLSDSGFYLCAWSVGGSGYTFGSGTRLTVV.

The V call is TRBV5-1, the J call TRBJ1-1; TRBD1 matches at 9 bases. CDR3 length: 17 residues. The junction had 12 bases not matched to a gene; V was cut back by 3 bases and J by 3 bases. Germline CDR1 is SGHRS and CDR2 is YFSETQ. The CDR3 here is CASSSKLPGQGYTEAFF. The CDR3 nucleotides read TGCGCCAGCAGCTCCAAATTACCGGGACAGGGATACACTGAAGCTTTCTTT.